Listed below are T cell receptor beta chains from one sample, sequenced in a study of blood T cell repertoires in COVID-19. Only in-frame clones appear in the TCRdb table, and some are missing; sequencing was by immunoSEQ multiplex PCR. The sample shows 200,000 to 250,000 clones, about nine tenths of them seen only once. The sequenced material came from PBMCs or T cells enriched from blood (not recorded which). Receptors originate from a woman between 35 and 50 years old with acute COVID-19. CDR3s leave out the opening cysteine and the closing phenylalanine or tryptophan. D genes are given only for firm matches.

TRBJ2-2	.	TRBV5-1	ASSLNRENTGELF
TRBJ1-6	TRBD1	TRBV5-5	ASSLRDRNSPLH
TRBJ1-5	.	TRBV7-8	ASGGYSGPNQPQH
TRBJ2-2	TRBD1	TRBV6-1	ASSEGTGAGELF
TRBJ2-3	TRBD2	TRBV29-1	SVPERGGYTDTQY
TRBJ1-3	.	TRBV10-3	AISEDKEVSGNTIY
TRBJ1-2	.	TRBV10-3	AISAGQWERT
TRBJ1-2	TRBD1	TRBV9	ASSVEGAGGGYGYT
TRBJ1-2	TRBD1	TRBV9	ASSFPRDSHDYGYT
TRBJ2-1	TRBD1	TRBV27	ASSLSGWSGGGGGQF
TRBJ1-1	.	TRBV30	AWTPGDTEAF
TRBJ1-2	TRBD1	TRBV5-6	ASSITGVYGYT
TRBJ1-1	.	TRBV5-4	ASSLTGNTEAF
TRBJ2-6	.	TRBV10-2	ASSLINPGVGRGKVSGANVLT
TRBJ2-2	.	TRBV3-1/TRBV3-2	ASSEPPTSYANTGELF
TRBJ2-6	.	TRBV27	ASSLWADLSRANVLT
TRBJ1-5	TRBD1	TRBV4-1	ASSQATGEGQPQH
TRBJ1-2	TRBD1	TRBV7-2	ARDDRGPSLGGYT
TRBJ1-2	TRBD1	TRBV6-2/TRBV6-3	ASSGTGFGYT
TRBJ2-1	.	TRBV6-1	ASSEDPSGGEQF
TRBJ1-1	TRBD1	TRBV19	ASSPRTGHPMNTEAF
TRBJ1-1	.	TRBV7-8	ASSGGQEGTEAF
TRBJ1-4	.	TRBV27	ASSRRRINEKLF
TRBJ2-7	.	TRBV4-3	ASSQETLSSYEQY
TRBJ1-4	.	TRBV7-8	ASSFNRLTNEKLF
TRBJ1-1	.	TRBV5-1	ASIMNTEAF
TRBJ1-2	TRBD1	TRBV19	ASRDRELEGYT
TRBJ1-2	TRBD1	TRBV9	ASSDGDSSAGNYGYT
TRBJ2-3	.	TRBV6-5	ASSSGSATPDTQY
TRBJ2-7	TRBD2	TRBV27	ASRRGLADYYEQY
TRBJ2-3	TRBD2	TRBV5-6	ASSSWTSGRTDTQY
TRBJ1-1	.	TRBV19	ASSLEGMNTEAF